Listed here are 5 T cell receptor beta chains from one sample, sequenced in a study of blood T cell repertoires in COVID-19. Profiled with immunoSEQ multiplex PCR; TCRdb holds only in-frame clones, not every one. The table lists some 250,000 clones, 85% to 90% of them singletons. Material: peripheral blood. Source of these receptors: a man aged 55 to 69 with acute or convalescent COVID-19.

The gene calls are TRBV2 and TRBJ1-2; D perhaps matches TRBD1 (6 bases). The V end was cut by 2 bases, the J end by 7 bases, with 11 bases between. This CDR3 is 13 amino acids long. Germline-derived CDR1 and CDR2 are SNHLY and FYNNEI. The CDR3 sequence is CASSERGAGGYTF. CDR3 DNA: TGTGCCAGCAGTGAACGGGGGGCAGGTGGCTACACCTTC.

The chain is built from TRBV11-3 and TRBJ2-1; 10 bases are a match to TRBD2. Per the germline V gene, CDR1 is SGHNT and CDR2 is YENEEA. The CDR3 sequence is 16 residues long. Germline trimming cut 4 bases from V and 2 bases from J; bases unmatched to any gene: 5. CDR3 residues: CASSSRTSGAYNEQFF. DNA for the CDR3: TGTGCCAGCAGCTCCCGGACTAGCGGAGCCTACAATGAGCAGTTCTTC.

This rearrangement joins TRBV11-3 to TRBJ1-1; D not certain. Germline CDR1 and CDR2: SGHNT and YENEEA. The CDR3 has 16 amino acids. V lost 1 base and J lost 6, with 18 bases in between. CDR3 DNA sequence: TGTGCCAGCAGCTTAGTGGGAGATTCCAGGACCGCTGAAGCTTTCTTT. Amino acid sequence: CASSLVGDSRTAEAFF.

The V and J genes are TRBV6-6 and TRBJ2-7; 10 nucleotides line up with TRBD1. This CDR3 has 16 amino acids. Trimming took 8 bases from V and 0 from J; bases not matched to a gene: 10. Per the germline V gene, CDR1 is MNHNY and CDR2 is SVGAGI (reference sequence). CDR3 DNA: TGTGCCAGCCTAGGGGTCCGGGACAGGGGCTCCTACGAGCAGTACTTC. The encoded protein is CASLGVRDRGSYEQYF.

This chain connects TRBV19 to TRBJ1-5; D may be TRBD1 (6 bases). Trimming left V 4 bases short and J 0 bases short, with 13 bases between. CDR3 size: 16 residues. Germline V CDR1 and CDR2: LNHDA, SQIVND (reference sequence). The CDR3, as DNA: TGTGCCAGTAGTACTCCACAGGGTTATAGCAATCAGCCCCAGCATTTT. Amino acids: CASSTPQGYSNQPQHF.